This entry describes one T cell receptor beta chain. The antigen is not known. This CDR3 region has 13 residues. Germline-derived CDR1 and CDR2 are SGHDN and FVKESK. Trimming stripped 0 bases from V and 7 bases from J, with 9 bases between. This record comes from a study of cytomegalovirus exposure and HLA in healthy donors. Whole-study findings and limits: According to a later analysis, donors in an Asian-associated ancestry cluster reportedly had fewer N-insertions than the approximately 620-donor mean.

This PCR relied on a set of 60 Vbeta primers and 13 Jbeta primers. Data came from immunoSEQ multiplex PCR; TCRdb stores just in-frame clones and leaves some out. The sample lists over 75,000 clones, about 72% occurring once. V gene TRBV14 combines with J gene TRBJ2-5, with D possibly TRBD2 on 6 matching bases. The sequenced material came from PBMCs. The TCR comes from a man aged 25-45 years in good health and CMV-seronegative. As DNA, the CDR3 is TGTGCCAGCAGCCAAGATTTGGGAGGGACCCAGTACTTC. As protein: CASSQDLGGTQYF.